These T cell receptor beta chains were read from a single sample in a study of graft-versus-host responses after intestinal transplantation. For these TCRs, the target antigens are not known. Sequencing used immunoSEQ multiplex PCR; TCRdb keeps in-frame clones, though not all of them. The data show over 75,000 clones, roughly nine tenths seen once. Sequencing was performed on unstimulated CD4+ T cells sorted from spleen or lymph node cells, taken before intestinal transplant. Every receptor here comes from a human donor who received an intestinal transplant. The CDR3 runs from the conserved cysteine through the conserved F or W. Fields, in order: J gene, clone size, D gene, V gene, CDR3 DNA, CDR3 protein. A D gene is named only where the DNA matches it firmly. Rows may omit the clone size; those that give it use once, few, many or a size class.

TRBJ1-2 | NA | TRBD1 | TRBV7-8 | TGTGCCAGCAGCAATAGGACAGGGGGAGGCTACACCTTC | CASSNRTGGGYTF
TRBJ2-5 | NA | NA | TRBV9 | TGTGCCAGCAGCGTAGGTCCAGGAGAGACCCAGTACTTC | CASSVGPGETQYF
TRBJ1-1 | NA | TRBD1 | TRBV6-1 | TGTGCCAGCAGCCTCCGGGACAGGGCTGACACTGAAGCTTTCTTT | CASSLRDRADTEAFF
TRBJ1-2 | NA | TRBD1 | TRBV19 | TGTGCCAGTAGTACAGGGGGCTATGGCTACACCTTC | CASSTGGYGYTF
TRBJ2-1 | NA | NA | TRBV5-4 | TGTGCCAGCAGCTTTTCTTTGACTAGCTCCTACAATGAGCAGTTCTTC | CASSFSLTSSYNEQFF
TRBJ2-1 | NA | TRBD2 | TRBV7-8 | TGTGCCAGCAGCTTAGGGACTAGCGGCAGATACAATGAGCAGTTCTTC | CASSLGTSGRYNEQFF
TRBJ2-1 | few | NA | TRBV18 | TGTGCCAGCTCACCCCCTAGTCGGGTCTACAATGAGCAGTTCTTC | CASSPPSRVYNEQFF
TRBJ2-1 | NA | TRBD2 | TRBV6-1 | TGTGCCAGCAGTGAATTGGCTAGCGGATACAATGAGCAGTTCTTC | CASSELASGYNEQFF
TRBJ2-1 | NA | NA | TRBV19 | TGTGCCAGTAGCCTCATGGGGGCGGGTCCTTACAATGAGCAGTTCTTC | CASSLMGAGPYNEQFF
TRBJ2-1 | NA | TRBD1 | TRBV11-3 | TGTGCCAGCAGCCTAACCGGGACAGGGGTCAATGAGCAGTTCTTC | CASSLTGTGVNEQFF
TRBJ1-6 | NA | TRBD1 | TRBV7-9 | TGTGCCAGCAGCCTCTACCGGGACAGGCGGGATTCACCCCTCCACTTT | CASSLYRDRRDSPLHF
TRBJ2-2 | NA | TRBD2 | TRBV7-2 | TGTGCCAGCAGCCCGGGACTAGCGGGAGCGAGCCGCGGGGAGCTGTTTTTT | CASSPGLAGASRGELFF
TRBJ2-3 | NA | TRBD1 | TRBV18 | TGTGCCAGCTCACCTAGACCGCAGGGGGCCACAGATACGCAGTATTTT | CASSPRPQGATDTQYF
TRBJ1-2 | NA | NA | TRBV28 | TGTGCCACCCGTTTTAGAGATGGCTACACCTTC | CATRFRDGYTF
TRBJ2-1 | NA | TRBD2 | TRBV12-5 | TGTGCTAGTGCTACTAGCGGGGGCCCGTACAATGAGCAGTTCTTC | CASATSGGPYNEQFF
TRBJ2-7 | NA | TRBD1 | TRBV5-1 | TGCGCCAGCAGCGGAGCAGGGGGCCCAAGCGAGCAGTACTTC | CASSGAGGPSEQYF
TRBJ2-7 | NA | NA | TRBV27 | TGTGCCAGCAGTTTAACTGTCCTCCTAGGCGAGCAGTACTTC | CASSLTVLLGEQYF
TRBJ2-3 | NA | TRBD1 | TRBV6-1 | TGTGCCAGCAGTCGGACAGGGGGCGTCCCAGATACGCAGTATTTT | CASSRTGGVPDTQYF
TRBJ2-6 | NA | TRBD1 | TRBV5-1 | TGCGCCAGCAGCTTGCAACACTCCGGGACAGGGTTCTCTGGGGCCAACGTCCTGACTTTC | CASSLQHSGTGFSGANVLTF
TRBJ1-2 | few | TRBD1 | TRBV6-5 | TGTGCCAGCAGTTACTCGACAGGGGGCGGCTACACCTTC | CASSYSTGGGYTF
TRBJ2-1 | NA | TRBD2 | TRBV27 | TGTGCCAGCAGCAATAAGGGGCGGGGGAGGGGTAGCGGGAGAGGGAACTACAATGAGCAGTTCTTC | CASSNKGRGRGSGRGNYNEQFF
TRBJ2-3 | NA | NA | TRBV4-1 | TGCGCCAGCAGCCAGATACTCACAGATACGCAGTATTTT | CASSQILTDTQYF
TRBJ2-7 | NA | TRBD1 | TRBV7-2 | TGTGCCAGCAGCTTAGGGGGACAGGGCGGCGAGCAGTACTTC | CASSLGGQGGEQYF
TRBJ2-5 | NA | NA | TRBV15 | TGTGCCACCAGCAGAGATACGGGGGAGACCCAGTACTTC | CATSRDTGETQYF
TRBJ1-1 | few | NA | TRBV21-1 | TGTGCCAGCAGCATGAGGGGGCACAACACTGAAGCTTTCTTT | CASSMRGHNTEAFF
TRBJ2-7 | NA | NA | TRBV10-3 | TGTGCCATCAGTGAGCGAGGGGGGGACGAGCAGTACTTC | CAISERGGDEQYF
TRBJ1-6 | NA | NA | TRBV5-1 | TGCGCCAGCAGCGGGGGACTTTATAATTCACCCCTCCACTTT | CASSGGLYNSPLHF
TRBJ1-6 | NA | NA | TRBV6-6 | TGTGCCAGCAGTCCCGCCGGGGAGGGGAATTCACCCCTCCACTTT | CASSPAGEGNSPLHF
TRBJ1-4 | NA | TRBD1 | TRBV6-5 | TGTGCCAGTTTGGGACAGCTAAATGAAAAACTGTTTTTT | CASLGQLNEKLFF
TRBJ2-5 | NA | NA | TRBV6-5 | TGTGCCAGCAGTTACTCGACCGGGGGAAATGGAGAGACCCAGTACTTC | CASSYSTGGNGETQYF
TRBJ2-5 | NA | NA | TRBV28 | TGTGCCAGCAGTTTCGGGGGTAGGGAGACCCAGTACTTC | CASSFGGRETQYF
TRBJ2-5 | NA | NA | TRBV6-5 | TGTGCCAGCAGTTACTCCTCAGGGCGGGAGACCCAGTACTTC | CASSYSSGRETQYF
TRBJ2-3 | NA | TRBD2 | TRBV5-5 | TGTGCCAGCAGCTTTAGGGCGGGAGGGCCGGGCACAGATACGCAGTATTTT | CASSFRAGGPGTDTQYF
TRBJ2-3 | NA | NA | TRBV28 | TGTGCCAGCAGTTACTCCGGGGGAGTCACAGATACGCAGTATTTT | CASSYSGGVTDTQYF
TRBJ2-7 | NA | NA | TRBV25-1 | TGTGCCAGCAGTGAGGGTGGACAGTACTACGAGCAGTACTTC | CASSEGGQYYEQYF
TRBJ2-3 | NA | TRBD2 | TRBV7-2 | TGTGCCAGCAGCCGATACCAGGGACTAGCGGGGATTACAGATACGCAGTATTTT | CASSRYQGLAGITDTQYF
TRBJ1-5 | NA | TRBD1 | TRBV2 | TGTGCCAGCAGTCAGCGGACAGGGGGAGGCAATCAGCCCCAGCATTTT | CASSQRTGGGNQPQHF
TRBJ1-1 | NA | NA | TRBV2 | TGTGCCAGCAGTTTCGACAGGATAAACACTGAAGCTTTCTTT | CASSFDRINTEAFF
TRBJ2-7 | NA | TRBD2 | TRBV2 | TGTGCCAGCAGTGAAGGGACTAGCGGGCCTCTTAGGCAGTACTTC | CASSEGTSGPLRQYF
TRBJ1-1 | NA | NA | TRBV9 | TGTGCCAGCAGCCCTTTAACGGTGATGAACACTGAAGCTTTCTTT | CASSPLTVMNTEAFF
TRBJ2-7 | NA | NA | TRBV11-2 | TGTGCCAGCAGCTTAGAGAGGACTGATGAGCAGTACTTC | CASSLERTDEQYF
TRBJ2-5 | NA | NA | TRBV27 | TGTGCCAGCAGGCCAGGAGGGCGAGAGACCCAGTACTTC | CASRPGGRETQYF
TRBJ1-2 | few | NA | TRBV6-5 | TGTGCCAGCAGTGAATGGGGGGGGTATGGCTACACCTTC | CASSEWGGYGYTF
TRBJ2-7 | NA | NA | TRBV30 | TGTGCCTGGAGTGGGACACGAGGCGAGCAGTACTTC | CAWSGTRGEQYF